These T cell receptor beta chains were read from a single sample in a study of cytomegalovirus exposure and HLA in healthy donors. Here immunoSEQ multiplex PCR was the method, and the copy in TCRdb shows in-frame clones only, minus some. The top ten hold less than 2.5% of the sample, which has about 120,000 clones, roughly 79% seen once. Sequencing was done on a sample of PBMCs. The source is a woman aged 40 to 50 in good health and CMV-seronegative. CDR3s include the opening cysteine and the closing phenylalanine or tryptophan. Each record gives: V gene, clone size, D gene, J gene, CDR3 DNA, CDR3 protein. The D gene is left open where the match is weak. Some rows mark clone size as missing; the rest say once, few, many or name a class of expanded clone.

v_gene: TRBV7-3; abundance: NA; d_gene: TRBD1; j_gene: TRBJ1-2; CDR3nt: TGTGCCAGCAGCGCTAGAGGGGGCAGGGGGATCGGCTATGGCTACACCTTC; CDR3aa: CASSARGGRGIGYGYTF
v_gene: TRBV7-2; abundance: NA; d_gene: NA; j_gene: TRBJ2-1; CDR3nt: TGTGCCAGCAGCTTAGAGGACATGTACAATGAGCAGTTCTTC; CDR3aa: CASSLEDMYNEQFF
v_gene: TRBV27; abundance: NA; d_gene: TRBD2; j_gene: TRBJ2-7; CDR3nt: TGTGCCAGCAGTTTCCTAAGCGGGACCTACGAGCAGTACTTC; CDR3aa: CASSFLSGTYEQYF
v_gene: TRBV27; abundance: NA; d_gene: NA; j_gene: TRBJ2-1; CDR3nt: TGTGCCAGCAGTCCCGGGGTATCGCATGAGCAGTTCTTC; CDR3aa: CASSPGVSHEQFF
v_gene: TRBV4-3; abundance: NA; d_gene: NA; j_gene: TRBJ1-1; CDR3nt: TGCGCCAGCAGCCGGAAACCGGGAACGAACACTGAAGCTTTCTTT; CDR3aa: CASSRKPGTNTEAFF
v_gene: TRBV5-4; abundance: NA; d_gene: TRBD1; j_gene: TRBJ2-1; CDR3nt: TGTGCCAGCATGGACAGGGGAAGCTCCTACAATGAGCAGTTCTTC; CDR3aa: CASMDRGSSYNEQFF
v_gene: TRBV28; abundance: NA; d_gene: TRBD1; j_gene: TRBJ2-5; CDR3nt: TGTGCCAGCAGTACGGGACAGCTAGAGACCCAGTACTTC; CDR3aa: CASSTGQLETQYF
v_gene: TRBV6-5; abundance: few; d_gene: TRBD1; j_gene: TRBJ2-7; CDR3nt: TGTGCCAGCACCCAAGGGGACAGGCCTAGCAGGGAGCAGTACTTC; CDR3aa: CASTQGDRPSREQYF
v_gene: TRBV2; abundance: NA; d_gene: NA; j_gene: TRBJ1-1; CDR3nt: TGTGCCAGTGGTGGAGGGATGAACACTGAAGCTTTCTTT; CDR3aa: CASGGGMNTEAFF
v_gene: TRBV7-9; abundance: NA; d_gene: NA; j_gene: TRBJ1-1; CDR3nt: TGTTCCAGCAGCTTGGCGGGATTGAACACTGAAGCTTTCTTT; CDR3aa: CSSSLAGLNTEAFF
v_gene: TRBV18; abundance: NA; d_gene: NA; j_gene: TRBJ2-2; CDR3nt: TGTGCCAGCTCACCAGGCAGGGTGAACACCGGGGAGCTGTTTTTT; CDR3aa: CASSPGRVNTGELFF
v_gene: TRBV5-6; abundance: NA; d_gene: NA; j_gene: TRBJ1-2; CDR3nt: TGTGCCAGCAGCCCGGGGCAGGGGCACTATGGCTACACCTTC; CDR3aa: CASSPGQGHYGYTF
v_gene: TRBV28; abundance: once; d_gene: NA; j_gene: TRBJ2-2; CDR3nt: TGTGCCAGCAGTTTATCGGCCGCAGGGAACACCGGGGAGCTGTTTTTT; CDR3aa: CASSLSAAGNTGELFF
v_gene: TRBV19; abundance: NA; d_gene: NA; j_gene: TRBJ1-1; CDR3nt: TGTGCCAGTAGTATCAGTATCCCGGGAACTGAAGCTTTCTTT; CDR3aa: CASSISIPGTEAFF
v_gene: TRBV7-6; abundance: NA; d_gene: NA; j_gene: TRBJ2-1; CDR3nt: TGTGCCAGCAGCTTGATTGGCGGGCAAAACAATGAGCAGTTCTTC; CDR3aa: CASSLIGGQNNEQFF
v_gene: TRBV7-6; abundance: NA; d_gene: TRBD2; j_gene: TRBJ2-5; CDR3nt: TGTGCCAGCAGCCCCACGCCAGCTAGCGGATCACAAGAGACCCAGTACTTC; CDR3aa: CASSPTPASGSQETQYF
v_gene: TRBV6-4; abundance: NA; d_gene: TRBD2; j_gene: TRBJ2-1; CDR3nt: TGTGCCAGCAGTGGGTTGCGGGGGAGCTCCTACAATGAGCAGTTCTTC; CDR3aa: CASSGLRGSSYNEQFF
v_gene: TRBV18; abundance: NA; d_gene: NA; j_gene: TRBJ2-7; CDR3nt: TGTGCCAGCTCACCAACTCAAACCTACGAGCAGTACTTC; CDR3aa: CASSPTQTYEQYF